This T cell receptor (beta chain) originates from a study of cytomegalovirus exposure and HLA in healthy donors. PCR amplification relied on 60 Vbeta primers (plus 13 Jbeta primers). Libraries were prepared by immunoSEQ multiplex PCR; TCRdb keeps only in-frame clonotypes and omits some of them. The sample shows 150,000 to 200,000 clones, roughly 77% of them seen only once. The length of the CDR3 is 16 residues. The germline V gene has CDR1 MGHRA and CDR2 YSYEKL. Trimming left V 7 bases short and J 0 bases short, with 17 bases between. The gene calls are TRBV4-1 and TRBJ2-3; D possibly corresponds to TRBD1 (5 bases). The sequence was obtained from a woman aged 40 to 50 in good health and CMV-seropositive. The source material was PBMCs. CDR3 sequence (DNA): TGCGCCAGCATCACACAGGCTTGGTGGAGCACAGATACGCAGTATTTT. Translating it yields CASITQAWWSTDTQYF.